Sequencing of this T cell receptor (beta chain) was carried out in a study of blood T cell repertoires in COVID-19. At the level of the study: Some COVID-19 samples were acute and others convalescent; all came from the United States, Italy and Spain.

In the source study's methods: Amplification of reference gene primers provided the estimated nucleated cell counts. Libraries were prepared by immunoSEQ multiplex PCR; TCRdb keeps only in-frame clonotypes and omits some of them. The V and J calls and clone size were taken over from that table, and D and trimming were inferred from the DNA. Counted here are around 160,000 clones, around 84% occurring once; the ten biggest clones make up 35% to 40%. This receptor was obtained from a human donor in a cohort sampled during active COVID-19. The sample comprised peripheral blood.

The CDR3 sequence is CASSLGSGNSGNTIYF. In DNA, the CDR3 is TGTGCCAGCAGCTTGGGTTCAGGGAACTCTGGAAACACCATATATTTT. The V gene is TRBV5-5, the J gene TRBJ1-3; D is possibly TRBD1 (5 bases). CDR1 is SGHKS and CDR2 is YYEKEE in the germline V gene (reference sequence). V lost 0 bases, J lost 0 bases, and 10 bases lay in between. This CDR3 comprises 16 residues.